This TCR beta chain was observed in a study of T cell repertoires in aging, cancer and after chemotherapy. Broader study findings: Compared with age-matched healthy donors, untreated hematological or solid cancer patients showed higher blood TCR clonality. In each cancer cohort, median generation probability increased across chemotherapy, suggesting thymic output rebounded. In healthy donors, age-related TCR diversity loss mainly reflected lost richness.

In the case of this clonotype: The antigen remains undetermined.

TRB rearrangements spanning V, D and J were amplified using mixed TRB-A/B primers. MiXCR, applied by TCRdb to the multiplex PCR reads, yields one record per CDR3 protein. The data show some 2,000 distinct CDR3 sequences, roughly 23% seen once. This CDR3 region has 14 residues. The germline V gene has CDR1 MNHEY and CDR2 SVGAGI. Trimming left V 6 bases short and J 4 bases short, with 15 bases between. Amplification of TCR beta used genomic DNA extracted from peripheral blood. The TCR was taken from a human donor with a blood cancer. The specimen sequenced was blood. The V gene is TRBV6-5, the J gene TRBJ1-2, with no clear D. The CDR3 reads CASSPPDQLYGYTF. CDR3 coding DNA: TGTGCCAGCAGCCCCCCGGACCAACTCTATGGCTACACCTTC.